This T cell receptor (beta chain) was recovered during a study of human CD8 memory T cell subsets. The CDR3 sequence is 14 residues long. The V gene's germline CDR1 is DFQATT and CDR2 SNEGSKA (reference sequence). UMI-labeled 5' RACE was used, and it produced the TCR beta libraries. One entry per CDR3 protein, without DNA, is what TCRdb gives after re-calling the 5' RACE reads. This sample's table has roughly 4,700 distinct CDR3 sequences. The J gene is TRBJ1-6, the V gene TRBV20-1. The sequence came from a human donor in good health. Sequencing was done on a sample of CD8+ T cells from PBMCs. The CDR3 sequence: CSAREGSEGSPLHF.